This T cell receptor (beta chain) originates from a study of CD8+CD57+ T cells in acquired aplastic anemia (dated by TCRdb to 2016 to 2018). The study in broad terms: DNA extracted from sorted CD4+ and CD8+ cells had a mean of roughly 3.3 ug, with a range of roughly 0.2 to 27.4 ug. CD8+CD57+ expansion was defined as a frequency above the mean frequency observed in healthy subjects.

Patients chosen for sequencing had shown expansion of CD8+CD57+ cells by flow cytometry. All patients had severe acquired aplastic anemia diagnosed by International Study of Aplastic Anemia and Agranulocytosis and Camitta criteria. Patients had received no therapy at the time of blood sampling. The study deep-sequenced TCR repertoires of sorted CD4+ and CD8+ blood T cells from severe aplastic anemia patients and healthy subjects. Patients were enrolled in the USA under clinicaltrials.gov protocols 00001620, 01623167, 00001397, 00071045, 00081523 and 00961064. Ficoll-Paque density gradient centrifugation was used to isolate peripheral blood mononuclear cells. Before DNA extraction, CD4+ and CD8+ T cells were sorted with FACS or magnetic beads. Profiling of TCR beta VDJ combinations and CDR3 sequences used genomic DNA as the template. An Illumina HiSeq 2000 was the platform used for TCR repertoire sequencing. From the authors' description of their analysis: Repertoires were assessed using TRBV/TRBJ rearrangement plots, CDR3 size and DJ length profiles, and Simpson's diversity index. The immunodominant clone was defined as the most abundant DNA sequence in deep sequencing data. CDR3 amino acid sequences were checked for sharing between subjects and were compared against published repertoires and the VDJdb database. TCRdb handled the public reads itself, with Q25 trimming in fastp and clone calling in MiXCR, and kept productive beta chains. Rows with one shared CDR3 protein collapse into an entry with the most common genes and DNA. The V and J calls and clone size are TCRdb's, not the authors'. The sample table lists some 120,000 distinct CDR3 sequences, approximately 36% of them with a count of one. The ten largest account for roughly 3% of the sample.

Summary of the overall study and its limitations: Although roughly 30 CD8+ CDR3 sequences were shared by patients and controls, these sequences appeared highly expressed in patients and within the immunodominant clones of patients. No significant difference in CD8+ Simpson's diversity was found between patients and healthy controls (P=0.060).

To note about this clonotype: The specificity of this receptor is unknown. Within one base of it there is no much larger clone, and no base qualities were kept.

The sequenced sample was sorted CD4+, CD8+, or CD8+CD57+ T cells (not recorded which) from PBMCs. This receptor was identified in a human donor with aplastic anemia.

This receptor has the CDR3 CASSFAFEGPLGYTF. The sequenced DNA: TGTGCCAGCAGTTTTGCTTTCGAGGGCCCGCTAGGCTACACCTTC. The chain employs TRBV25-1 and TRBJ1-2; the D gene remains uncertain. V is clipped by 5 bases and J by 8 bases, and the sequence between their germline boundaries is 21 bases long. Taken from cysteine to phenylalanine, the CDR3 has 15 residues. Left in the record is the CDR3 DNA by itself, 45 bases read in frame from the first base. CDR1 MGHDK and CDR2 SYGVNS were looked up in the germline V gene.